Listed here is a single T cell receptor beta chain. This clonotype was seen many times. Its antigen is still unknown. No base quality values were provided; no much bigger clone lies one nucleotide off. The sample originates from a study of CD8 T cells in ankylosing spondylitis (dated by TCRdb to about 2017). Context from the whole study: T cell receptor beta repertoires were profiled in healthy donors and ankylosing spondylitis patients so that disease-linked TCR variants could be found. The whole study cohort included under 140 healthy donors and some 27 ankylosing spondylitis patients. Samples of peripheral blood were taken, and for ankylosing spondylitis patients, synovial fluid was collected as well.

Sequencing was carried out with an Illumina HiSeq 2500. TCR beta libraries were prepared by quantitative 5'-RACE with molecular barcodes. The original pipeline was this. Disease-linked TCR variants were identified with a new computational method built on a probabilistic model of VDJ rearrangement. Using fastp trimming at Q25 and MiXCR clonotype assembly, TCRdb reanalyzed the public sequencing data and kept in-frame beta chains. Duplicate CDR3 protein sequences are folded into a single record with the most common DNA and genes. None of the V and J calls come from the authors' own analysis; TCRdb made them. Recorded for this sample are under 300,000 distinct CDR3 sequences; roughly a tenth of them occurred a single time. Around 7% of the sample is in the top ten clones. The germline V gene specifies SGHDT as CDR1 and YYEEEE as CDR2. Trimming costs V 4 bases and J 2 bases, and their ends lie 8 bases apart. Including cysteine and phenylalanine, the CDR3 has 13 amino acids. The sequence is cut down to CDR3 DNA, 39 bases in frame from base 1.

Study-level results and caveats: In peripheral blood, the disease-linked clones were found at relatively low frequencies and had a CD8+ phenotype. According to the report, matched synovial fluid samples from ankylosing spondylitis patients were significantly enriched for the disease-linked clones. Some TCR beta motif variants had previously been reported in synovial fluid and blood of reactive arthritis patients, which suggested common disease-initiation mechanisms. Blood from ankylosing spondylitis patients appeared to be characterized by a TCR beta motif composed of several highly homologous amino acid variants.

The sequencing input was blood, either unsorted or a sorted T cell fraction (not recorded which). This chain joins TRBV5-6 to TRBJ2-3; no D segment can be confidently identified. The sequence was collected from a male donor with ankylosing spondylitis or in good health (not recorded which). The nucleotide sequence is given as TGTGCCAGCAGCACCGATTACACAGATACGCAGTATTTT. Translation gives CASSTDYTDTQYF.